This T cell receptor (beta chain) was documented in a study of T cells in Graves' hyperthyroidism and ophthalmopathy. As for this clonotype: The antigen is unknown.

RNA transcripts provided the source from which TCR beta CDR3 regions were amplified. In the first-round RT-PCR of the TCR CDR3, the HTBI primer set was used. Each CDR3 protein is one row after TCRdb ran MiXCR on the multiplex PCR reads. Of some 490,000 distinct CDR3 sequences in the sample, 22% were seen once. Study-level results: A model of 13 V-J features distinguished ophthalmopathy from stable hyperthyroidism. The model's output predicted ophthalmopathy at a median of about 6.5 months prior to onset.

This CDR3 is 16 amino acids long. With 1 base removed from V and 1 base from J, the gap between germline ends came to 12 bases. Germline CDR1 is KGHSH and CDR2 is LQKENI. Specimen: blood. This receptor was taken from a woman in her seventies with Graves' ophthalmopathy. The rearrangement uses TRBV18 and TRBJ2-3; D is possibly TRBD2 (5 bases). CDR3 DNA sequence: TGTGCCAGCTCACCACTCGGGGTAACTGGCACAGATACGCAGTATTTT. Its translation: CASSPLGVTGTDTQYF.